This T cell receptor beta chain was retrieved from a study of cytomegalovirus exposure and HLA in healthy donors. V gave up 1 base and J gave up 6 bases, with 7 bases separating them. The length of the CDR3 is 13 residues. Germline V gene data show CDR1 as LNHDA and CDR2 as SQIVND (reference sequence). The PCR made use of 60 Vbeta and 13 Jbeta primers. The protocol was immunoSEQ multiplex PCR, while the TCRdb copy is restricted to in-frame clones and leaves out a portion. The sample includes approximately 150,000 clones, roughly 72% of them seen just once. The specimen sequenced was PBMCs. This chain uses TRBV19 with TRBJ2-1; D is possibly TRBD2 (5 bases). This receptor was identified in a man aged 35 to 55 in good health and CMV-seronegative. CDR3 nucleotide sequence: TGTGCCAGTAGTATAGGCCGGGGCAATGAGCAGTTCTTC. Its protein product is CASSIGRGNEQFF.